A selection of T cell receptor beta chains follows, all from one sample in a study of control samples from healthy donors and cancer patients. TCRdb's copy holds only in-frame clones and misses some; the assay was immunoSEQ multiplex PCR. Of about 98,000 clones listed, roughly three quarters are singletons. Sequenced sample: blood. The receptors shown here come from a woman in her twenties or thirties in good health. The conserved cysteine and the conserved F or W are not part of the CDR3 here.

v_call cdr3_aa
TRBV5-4 ASSAQGQGGYEQY
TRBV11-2 ASSPQGEKLF
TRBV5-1 ASSLDPGATEAF
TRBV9 ASSVAGLAGGQETQY
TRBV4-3 ASSRNAVSPLH
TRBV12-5 ASGLTPAYEQY
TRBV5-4 ASSLEPRGAKNIQY
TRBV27 ASINLGTGLYEQY
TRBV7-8 ASSLVGWGNYGYT
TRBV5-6 ASSLVAGGDTQY
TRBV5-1 ASSWGQGAYEQY
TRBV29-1 SVKEGDQYGYT
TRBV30 AWSGSQDQPQH
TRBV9 ASSVQGLAGGTDTQY
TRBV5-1 ASRGGSYNEQF
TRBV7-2 ASSPGQGLNEKLF
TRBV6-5 ASSRQGAKDTQY
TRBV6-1 ASSEAHGDPTEAF
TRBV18 ASSLQTGANYGYT
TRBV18 ASSRPRTGSYEKLF
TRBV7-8 ASTRHGTGSYEQY
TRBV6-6 ASSYSTEFPYEQY
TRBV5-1 ASSQQGAGYGYT
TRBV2 ASSERRADNEQF
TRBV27 ASRRWGDRGNEQF
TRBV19 ASSPTGPNTEAF
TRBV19 ASSTHPRDTQETQY
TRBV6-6 ASSLKGQGGTGELF
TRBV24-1 ATGLKRTANQPQH
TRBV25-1 ASSISAGGDVDTQY
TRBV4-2 ASSQGWTDPSSGNTIY
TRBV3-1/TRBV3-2 ASSLRTSGVETQY
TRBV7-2 ASSLSTGHSEKLF
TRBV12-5 ASGLIGRGNGYT
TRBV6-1 ASSGLGQVNSNQPQH
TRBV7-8 ASSRSGTTKETQY
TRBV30 AWSVGGANGNQPQH
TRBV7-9 ASSLASGYGYT
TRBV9 ASSVAGGDQPQH
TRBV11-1 ASSAYRDWNYGYT
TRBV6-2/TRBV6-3 ASSPGQNYGYT
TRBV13 ASSSRRQGETQY
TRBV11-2 ASSMNRGQSTGELF
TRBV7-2 ASSFDYGYT
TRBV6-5 ASSPRQETQY
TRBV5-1 ASSPDRGGSSGELF